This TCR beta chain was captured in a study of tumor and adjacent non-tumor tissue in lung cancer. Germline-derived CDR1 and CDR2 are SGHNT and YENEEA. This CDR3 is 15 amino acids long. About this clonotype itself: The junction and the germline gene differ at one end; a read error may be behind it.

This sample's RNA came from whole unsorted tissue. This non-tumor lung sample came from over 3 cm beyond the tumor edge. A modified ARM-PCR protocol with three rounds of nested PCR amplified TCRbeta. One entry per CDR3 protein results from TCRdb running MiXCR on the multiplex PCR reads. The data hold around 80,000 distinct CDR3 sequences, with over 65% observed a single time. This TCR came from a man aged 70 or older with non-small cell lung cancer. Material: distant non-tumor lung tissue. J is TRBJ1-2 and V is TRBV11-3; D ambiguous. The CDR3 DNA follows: TGTGGCGGCAGCTTAGAACACGGACGGACCTATGGCTACACCTTT. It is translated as CGGSLEHGRTYGYTF.